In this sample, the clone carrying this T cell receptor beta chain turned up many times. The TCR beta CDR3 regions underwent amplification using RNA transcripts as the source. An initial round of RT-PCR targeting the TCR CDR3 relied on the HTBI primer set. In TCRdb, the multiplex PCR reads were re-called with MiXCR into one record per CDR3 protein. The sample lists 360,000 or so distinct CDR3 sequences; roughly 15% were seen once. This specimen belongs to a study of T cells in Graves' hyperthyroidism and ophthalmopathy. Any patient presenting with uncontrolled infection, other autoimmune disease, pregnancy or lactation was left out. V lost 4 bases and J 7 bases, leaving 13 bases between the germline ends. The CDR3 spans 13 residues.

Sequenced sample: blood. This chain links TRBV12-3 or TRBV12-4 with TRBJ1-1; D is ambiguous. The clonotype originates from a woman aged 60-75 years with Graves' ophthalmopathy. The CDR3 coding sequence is TGTGCCAGCAGTTCCCTCTTAACCCGTGAAGCTTTCTTT. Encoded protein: CASSSLLTREAFF.